This T cell receptor (beta chain) comes out of a study of shared clonotypes between healthy human individuals. Turning to the study itself: Researchers drew samples from two women and a few men aged 18 to 49. Every donor yielded three CD4 naive, three CD4 memory, two CD8 naive and one CD8 memory plate.

Study results and limitations: Rarefaction analysis demonstrated incomplete sorted-subset sequencing notwithstanding large depth. Roughly 4.6% of naive CD4 clonotypes were common to a few donors.

Sequenced by immunoSEQ multiplex PCR; TCRdb stores in-frame clones only, minus some. The table has 2 million to 2.5 million clones, roughly 95% seen once; the top ten hold over 0.1%. A word on this clone: Its antigen is undetermined.

The germline gives CDR1 GTSNPN, CDR2 SVGIG (reference sequence). There are 13 residues in the CDR3. V shed 8 bases and J shed 0 bases, with 12 bases lying between them. The J gene is TRBJ2-3, the V gene TRBV30, with D perhaps TRBD1 (5 bases). The sequenced material came from naive CD4+ T cells sorted from blood. Subset meaning: CD45RA+ positively selected. The receptor was derived from a man younger than 35 in good health. CDR3 sequence: CATQGASTDTQYF. Here the CDR3 DNA reads TGTGCCACCCAAGGGGCTAGCACAGATACGCAGTATTTT.